A single count supports the clone carrying this T cell receptor beta chain. What it binds is not known. The CDR3 length is 17 residues. Trimming at V came to 4 bases and at J to 8 bases, leaving 17 bases not matched to a gene. Germline values: CDR1 SGHVS, CDR2 FNYEAQ. The sample comes from a study of shared clonotypes between healthy human individuals. Whole-study findings and limits: In this cohort, only blood was sampled, and tissue repertoires likely differ.

Each subset's genomic DNA was split evenly across several immunoSEQ plates. In the authors' workflow: Filtering of immunoSEQ junctional sequences could not match full-length read filtering. The protocol was immunoSEQ multiplex PCR, while the TCRdb copy is restricted to in-frame clones and leaves out a portion. V and J calls plus clone size are reproduced from that table; the DNA served to infer D and trimming. The sample includes about 1.5 million clones, roughly 96% seen only once; the top ten take about 1.2%. J is TRBJ1-2 and V is TRBV7-6, with TRBD1 identical over 9 bases. Sequencing input: naive CD4+ T cells sorted from blood. This sample's subset: CD45RA+ positively selected. This clonotype was sampled from a man aged 25-45 years in good health. The CDR3 spells CASSSMFRDRVSEGYTF. Written as DNA, the CDR3 is TGTGCCAGCAGCTCCATGTTCCGGGACAGGGTTTCAGAAGGCTACACCTTC. The full variable domain, in which reference TRBV7-6 and TRBJ1-2 provide the parts outside the CDR3, is GAGVSQSPRYKVTKRGQDVALRCDPISGHVSLYWYRQALGQGPEFLTYFNYEAQQDKSGLPNDRFSAERPEGSISTLTIQRTEQRDSAMYRCASSSMFRDRVSEGYTFGSGTRLTVV.